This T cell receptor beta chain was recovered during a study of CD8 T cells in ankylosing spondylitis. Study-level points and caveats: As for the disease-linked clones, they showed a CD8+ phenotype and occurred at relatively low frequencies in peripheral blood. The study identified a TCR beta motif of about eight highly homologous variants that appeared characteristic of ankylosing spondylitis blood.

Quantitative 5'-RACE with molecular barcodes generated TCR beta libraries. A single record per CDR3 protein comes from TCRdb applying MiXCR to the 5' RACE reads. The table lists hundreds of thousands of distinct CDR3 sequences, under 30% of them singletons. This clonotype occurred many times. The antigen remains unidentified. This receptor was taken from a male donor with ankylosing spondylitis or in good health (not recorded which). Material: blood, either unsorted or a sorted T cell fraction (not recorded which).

CDR3: CASTLTAQNNSPLHF. The DNA of the CDR3 is TGCGCCAGCACCCTGACAGCGCAAAATAATTCACCCCTCCACTTT. This chain uses TRBV5-1 with TRBJ1-6; D might be TRBD1 (5 bases). Trimming left V 6 bases short and J 5 bases short, with 15 bases between. This CDR3 spans 15 amino acids. CDR1 is SGHRS and CDR2 is YFSETQ in the germline V gene. The full variable domain, in which reference TRBV5-1 and TRBJ1-6 provide the parts outside the CDR3, is KAGVTQTPRYLIKTRGQQVTLSCSPISGHRSVSWYQQTPGQGLQFLFEYFSETQRNKGNFPGRFSGRQFSNSRSEMNVSTLELGDSALYLCASTLTAQNNSPLHFGNGTRLTVT.